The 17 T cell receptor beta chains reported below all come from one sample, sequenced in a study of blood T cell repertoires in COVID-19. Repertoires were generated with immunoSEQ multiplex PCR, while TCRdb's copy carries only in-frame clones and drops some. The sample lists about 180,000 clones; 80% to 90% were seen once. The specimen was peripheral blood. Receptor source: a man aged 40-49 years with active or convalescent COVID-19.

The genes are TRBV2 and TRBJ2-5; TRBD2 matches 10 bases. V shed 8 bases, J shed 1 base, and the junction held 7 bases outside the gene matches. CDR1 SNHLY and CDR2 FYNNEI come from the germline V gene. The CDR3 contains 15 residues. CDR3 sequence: CASGRAGGLQETQYF. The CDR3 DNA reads TGTGCCAGCGGGAGAGCGGGGGGGCTCCAAGAGACCCAGTACTTC.

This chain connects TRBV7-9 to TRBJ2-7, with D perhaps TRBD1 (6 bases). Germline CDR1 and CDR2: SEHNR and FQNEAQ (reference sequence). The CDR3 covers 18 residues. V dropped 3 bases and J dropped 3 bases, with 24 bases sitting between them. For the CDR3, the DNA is TGTGCCAGCAGCTTCAGACAGGAGAGTTTCGGTCCTTACTACGAGCAGTACTTC. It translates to CASSFRQESFGPYYEQYF. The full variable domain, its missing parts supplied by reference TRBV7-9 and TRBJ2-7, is DTGVSQNPRHKITKRGQNVTFRCDPISEHNRLYWYRQTLGQGPEFLTYFQNEAQLEKSRLLSDRFSAERPKGSFSTLEIQRTEQGDSAMYLCASSFRQESFGPYYEQYFGPGTRLTVT.

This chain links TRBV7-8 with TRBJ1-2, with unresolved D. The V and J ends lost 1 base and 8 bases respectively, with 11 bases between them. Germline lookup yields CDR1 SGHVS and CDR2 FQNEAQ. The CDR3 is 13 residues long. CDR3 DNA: TGTGCCAGCAGCTTAGGACTGGAGGGAGGCTACACCTTC. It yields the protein CASSLGLEGGYTF.

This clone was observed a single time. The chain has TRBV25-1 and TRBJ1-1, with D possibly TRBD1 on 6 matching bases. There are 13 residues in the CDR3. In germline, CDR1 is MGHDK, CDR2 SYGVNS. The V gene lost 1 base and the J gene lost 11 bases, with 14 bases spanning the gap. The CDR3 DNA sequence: TGTGCCAGCAGTGAATGGGCAGGGGTTGCCGCTTTCTTT. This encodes CASSEWAGVAAFF.

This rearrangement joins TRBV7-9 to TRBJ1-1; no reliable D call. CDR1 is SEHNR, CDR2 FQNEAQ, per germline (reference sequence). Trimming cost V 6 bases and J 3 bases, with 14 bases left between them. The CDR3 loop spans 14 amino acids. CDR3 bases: TGTGCCAGCAGTTATGTCAGGAGGGACACTGAAGCTTTCTTT. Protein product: CASSYVRRDTEAFF.

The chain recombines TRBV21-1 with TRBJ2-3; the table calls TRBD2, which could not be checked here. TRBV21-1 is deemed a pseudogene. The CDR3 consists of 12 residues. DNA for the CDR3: TGTGCCAGCACCCGGGGAACGGAAGGGCAGTATTTT. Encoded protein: CASTRGTEGQYF.

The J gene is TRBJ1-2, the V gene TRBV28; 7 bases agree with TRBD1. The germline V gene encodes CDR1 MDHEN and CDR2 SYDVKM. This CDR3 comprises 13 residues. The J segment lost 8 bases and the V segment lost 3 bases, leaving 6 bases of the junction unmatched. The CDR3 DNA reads TGTGCCAGCAGTTTGTTCAGGGGGTGGGGCTACACCTTC. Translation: CASSLFRGWGYTF.

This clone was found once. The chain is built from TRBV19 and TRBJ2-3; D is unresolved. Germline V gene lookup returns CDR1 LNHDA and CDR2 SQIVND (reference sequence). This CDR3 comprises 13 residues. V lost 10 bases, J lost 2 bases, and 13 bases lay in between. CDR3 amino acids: CATKWAPTDTQYF. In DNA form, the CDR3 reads TGTGCCACCAAATGGGCCCCCACAGATACGCAGTATTTT.

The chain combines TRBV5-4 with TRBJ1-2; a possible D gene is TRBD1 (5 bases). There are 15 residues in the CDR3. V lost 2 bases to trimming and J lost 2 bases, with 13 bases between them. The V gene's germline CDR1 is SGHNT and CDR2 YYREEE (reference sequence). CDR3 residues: CASSLDSRTNYGYTF. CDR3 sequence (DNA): TGTGCCAGCAGCTTAGACAGCCGAACAAACTATGGCTACACCTTC.

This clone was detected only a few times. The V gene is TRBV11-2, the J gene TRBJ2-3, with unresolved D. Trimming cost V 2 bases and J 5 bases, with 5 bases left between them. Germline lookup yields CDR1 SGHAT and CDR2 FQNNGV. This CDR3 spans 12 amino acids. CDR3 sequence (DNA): TGTGCCAGCAGCTTACAGAAAGATACGCAGTATTTT. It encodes CASSLQKDTQYF.

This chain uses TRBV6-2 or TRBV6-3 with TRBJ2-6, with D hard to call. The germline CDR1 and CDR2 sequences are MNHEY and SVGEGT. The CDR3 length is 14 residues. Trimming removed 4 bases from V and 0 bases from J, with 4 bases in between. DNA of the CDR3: TGTGCCAGCAGTTTCCACTCTGGGGCCAACGTCCTGACTTTC. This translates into CASSFHSGANVLTF.

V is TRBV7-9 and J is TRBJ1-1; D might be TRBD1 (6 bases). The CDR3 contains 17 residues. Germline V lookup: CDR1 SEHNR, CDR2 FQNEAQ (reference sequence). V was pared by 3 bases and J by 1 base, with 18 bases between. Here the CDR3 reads CASSFTPGHGENTEAFF. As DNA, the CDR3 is TGTGCCAGCAGCTTTACGCCGGGACACGGAGAGAACACTGAAGCTTTCTTT.

The CDR3 is CASSPEGLAGVASYNEQFF. In DNA, the CDR3 is TGTGCCAGCAGCCCCGAGGGACTAGCGGGGGTCGCCTCCTACAATGAGCAGTTCTTC. The chain uses TRBV4-2 and TRBJ2-1, with 14 nucleotides matching TRBD2. The ends lost 4 bases at V and 0 bases at J; junction bases unmatched: 8. The germline gives CDR1 LGHNA, CDR2 YNFKEQ. CDR3 size: 19 residues.

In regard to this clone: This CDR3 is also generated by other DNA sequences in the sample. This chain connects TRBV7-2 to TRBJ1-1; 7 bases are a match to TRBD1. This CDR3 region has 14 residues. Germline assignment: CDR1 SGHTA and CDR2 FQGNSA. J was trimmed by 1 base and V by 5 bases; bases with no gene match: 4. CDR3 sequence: CASSAQGGNTEAFF. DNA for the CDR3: TGTGCCAGCAGCGCCCAGGGGGGGAACACTGAAGCTTTCTTT.

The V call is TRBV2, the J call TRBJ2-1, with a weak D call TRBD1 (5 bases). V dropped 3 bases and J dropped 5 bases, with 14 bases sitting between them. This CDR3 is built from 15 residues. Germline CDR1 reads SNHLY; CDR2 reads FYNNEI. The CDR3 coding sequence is TGTGCCAGCAGTGAGAAATTACAGGTCCACAATGAGCAGTTCTTC. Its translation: CASSEKLQVHNEQFF.

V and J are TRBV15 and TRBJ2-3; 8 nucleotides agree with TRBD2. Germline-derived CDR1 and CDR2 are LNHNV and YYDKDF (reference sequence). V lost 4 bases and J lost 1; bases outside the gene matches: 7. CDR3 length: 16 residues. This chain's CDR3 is CATSTRTSGGTDTQYF. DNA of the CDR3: TGTGCCACCAGCACCAGAACTAGCGGAGGCACAGATACGCAGTATTTT.

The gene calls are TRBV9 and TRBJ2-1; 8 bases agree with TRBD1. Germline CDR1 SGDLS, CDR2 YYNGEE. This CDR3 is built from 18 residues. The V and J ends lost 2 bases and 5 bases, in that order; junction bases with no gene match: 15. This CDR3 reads CASSVAGTGSPRDNEQFF. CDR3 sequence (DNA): TGTGCCAGCAGCGTGGCCGGGACAGGTTCCCCCCGGGACAATGAGCAGTTCTTC.